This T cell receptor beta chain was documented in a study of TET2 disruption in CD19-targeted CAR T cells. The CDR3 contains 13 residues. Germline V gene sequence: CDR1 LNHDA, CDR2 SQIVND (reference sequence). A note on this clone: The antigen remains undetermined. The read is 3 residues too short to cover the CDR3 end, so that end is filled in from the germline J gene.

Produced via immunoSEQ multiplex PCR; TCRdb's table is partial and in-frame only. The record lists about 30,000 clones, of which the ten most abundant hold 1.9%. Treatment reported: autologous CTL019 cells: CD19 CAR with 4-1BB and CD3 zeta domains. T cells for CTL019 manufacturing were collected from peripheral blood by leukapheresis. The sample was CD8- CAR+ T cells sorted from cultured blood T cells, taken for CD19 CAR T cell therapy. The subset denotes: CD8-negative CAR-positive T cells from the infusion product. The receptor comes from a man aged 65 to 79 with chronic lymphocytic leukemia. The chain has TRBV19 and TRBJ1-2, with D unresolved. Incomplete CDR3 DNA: TGTGCCAGTACCGAACGGACGGGGAATGAC. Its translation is CASTERTGND. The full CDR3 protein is CASTERTGNDYTF.